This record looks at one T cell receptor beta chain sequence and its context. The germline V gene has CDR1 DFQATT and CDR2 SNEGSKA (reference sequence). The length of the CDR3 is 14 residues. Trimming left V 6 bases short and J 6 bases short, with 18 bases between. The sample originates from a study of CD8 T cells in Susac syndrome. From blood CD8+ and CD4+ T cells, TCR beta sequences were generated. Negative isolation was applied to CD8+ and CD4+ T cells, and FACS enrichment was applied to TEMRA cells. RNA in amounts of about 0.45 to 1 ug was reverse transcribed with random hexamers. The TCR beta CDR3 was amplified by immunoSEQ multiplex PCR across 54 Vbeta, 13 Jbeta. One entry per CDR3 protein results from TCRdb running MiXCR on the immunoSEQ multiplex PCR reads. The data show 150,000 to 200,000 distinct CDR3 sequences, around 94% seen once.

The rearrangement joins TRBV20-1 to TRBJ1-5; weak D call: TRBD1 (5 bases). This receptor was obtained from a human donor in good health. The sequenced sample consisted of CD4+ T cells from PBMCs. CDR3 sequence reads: CSAATTASGQPQHF. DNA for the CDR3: TGCAGTGCCGCGACGACAGCCTCGGGTCAGCCCCAGCATTTT.